A single sample gave rise to the 7 T cell receptor beta chains below, sequenced in a study of CD8 T cells in Susac syndrome. RNA amounts of about 0.5 to 1 ug underwent reverse transcription with random hexamers. TCRdb ran MiXCR on the immunoSEQ multiplex PCR reads and lists one entry per CDR3 protein. Among around 180,000 distinct CDR3 sequences listed, under 95% were seen once. Sequences were obtained from CD4+ T cells from PBMCs. These receptors were collected from a human donor with multiple sclerosis.

The rearrangement uses TRBV9 and TRBJ1-1; TRBD1 might be the D (5 bases). The germline V gene has CDR1 SGDLS and CDR2 YYNGEE. This CDR3 region has 15 residues. V was pared by 0 bases and J by 0 bases, with 9 bases between. CDR3 amino acids: CASSVGDRLNTEAFF. CDR3 DNA: TGTGCCAGCAGCGTAGGCGACAGATTGAACACTGAAGCTTTCTTT. The variable domain in full, completed from reference TRBV9 and TRBJ1-1, reads DSGVTQTPKHLITATGQRVTLRCSPRSGDLSVYWYQQSLDQGLQFLIQYYNGEERAKGNILERFSAQQFPDLHSELNLSSLELGDSALYFCASSVGDRLNTEAFFGQGTRLTVV.

The chain uses TRBV6-6 and TRBJ1-5; 8 nucleotides agree with TRBD1. V was pared by 7 bases and J by 4 bases, with 6 bases of the junction left unmatched. The germline V gene encodes CDR1 MNHNY and CDR2 SVGAGI (reference sequence). This CDR3 has 14 residues. Written as DNA, the CDR3 is TGTGCCAGCACCGGGGACAGGAAAAATCAGCCCCAGCATTTT. Translating gives CASTGDRKNQPQHF.

The V call is TRBV2, the J call TRBJ2-7, with 11 bases matching TRBD1. This CDR3 region has 14 residues. Per the germline V gene, CDR1 is SNHLY and CDR2 is FYNNEI. The V and J ends lost 7 bases and 1 base, in that order; junction bases with no gene match: 3. CDR3: CASIRDRGSYEQYF. CDR3 sequence (DNA): TGTGCCAGCATCCGGGACAGGGGGTCCTACGAGCAGTACTTC. The entire variable domain, with the rest obtained from reference TRBV2 and TRBJ2-7, is as follows: EPEVTQTPSHQVTQMGQEVILRCVPISNHLYFYWYRQILGQKVEFLVSFYNNEISEKSEIFDDQFSVERPDGSNFTLKIRSTKLEDSAMYFCASIRDRGSYEQYFGPGTRLTVT.

This chain links TRBV2 with TRBJ2-7, with TRBD2 matching over 7 bases. Losses at the gene ends were 5 bases for V and 2 bases for J; bases not matched to a gene: 6. Germline CDR1 reads SNHLY; CDR2 reads FYNNEI. CDR3 length equals 14 residues. CDR3 nucleotide sequence: TGTGCCAGCAGTCCCCTAGCGGAACCCTACGAGCAGTACTTC. Translating it yields CASSPLAEPYEQYF.

This clonotype appeared a single time. The rearrangement joins TRBV3-1 to TRBJ2-7; D call uncertain. Trimming stripped 4 bases from V and 2 bases from J, with 9 bases between. In germline, CDR1 is LGHDT, CDR2 YNNKEL (reference sequence). The CDR3 contains 13 residues. The CDR3 region has the DNA TGTGCCAGCAGCCTAAGGGTCACCTACGAGCAGTACTTC. The encoded protein is CASSLRVTYEQYF.

The chain recombines TRBV7-2 with TRBJ2-7; 12 bases agree with TRBD2. CDR3 length equals 15 residues. The germline V gene has CDR1 SGHTA and CDR2 FQGNSA. The V gene end was trimmed by 5 bases and the J gene end by 2 bases; junction bases not matched to a gene: 4. In nucleotides, the CDR3 is TGTGCCAGCAGCCCCAGACTAGCGGGGGCCTACGAGCAGTACTTC. Residues: CASSPRLAGAYEQYF.

V usage is TRBV6-1 and J usage is TRBJ2-7; D ambiguous. Germline assignment: CDR1 MNHNS and CDR2 SASEGT. CDR3 length: 14 amino acids. V was cut by 3 bases and J by 5 bases, with 14 bases left in between. The CDR3 DNA reads TGTGCCAGCAGTGAGGGTCAGGTTTCCAACGAGCAGTACTTC. This gives the protein CASSEGQVSNEQYF.